This is a list of T cell receptor beta chains from one sample in a study of beta chain features in type 1 diabetes. Using immunoSEQ multiplex PCR, the repertoire was profiled, and TCRdb retains in-frame clones only, with some absent. The table lists 200,000 to 300,000 clones, approximately 11% of them singletons. The sequenced material came from naive CD4+ T cells from blood. The source is a man under 40 with type 1 diabetes. CDR3s include the opening cysteine and the closing phenylalanine or tryptophan. The D gene is left open where the match is weak. Not every row has a clone size; where given, it reads once, few, many or a size class.

>TRBD2|TRBV5-4|few|TRBJ2-7
TGTGCCAGCAGCCACGCGGGAGGTAGTCGGTACGAGCAGTACTTC
CASSHAGGSRYEQYF
>TRBD1|TRBV5-1|few|TRBJ2-7
TGCGCCAGCAGCTTGTTACCGCCGGGGACAGGGGGCTACGAGCAGTACTTC
CASSLLPPGTGGYEQYF
>TRBD1|TRBV5-1|-|TRBJ2-3
TGCGCCAGCAGCTTGGGGGGACAGGGATCAGATACGCAGTATTTT
CASSLGGQGSDTQYF
>-|TRBV5-6|few|TRBJ2-1
TGTGCCAGCAGCTTCGGAACTAGTCCCTACAATGAGCAGTTCTTC
CASSFGTSPYNEQFF
>-|TRBV2|few|TRBJ1-1
TGTGCCAGCACCCCCGGGTGGATGAACACTGAAGCTTTCTTT
CASTPGWMNTEAFF
>-|TRBV7-9|-|TRBJ1-5
TGTGCCAGCAGCCAAGGAGAGGTTCCCAATCAGCCCCAGCATTTT
CASSQGEVPNQPQHF
>-|TRBV6-5|-|TRBJ1-2
TGTGCCAGCAGTTCTCAGGGTGCTGCTAACTATGGCTACACCTTC
CASSSQGAANYGYTF
>TRBD1|TRBV7-9|few|TRBJ1-5
TGTGCCAGCAGCTTGACAGGGGACAATCAGCCCCAGCATTTT
CASSLTGDNQPQHF
>-|TRBV4-2|-|TRBJ1-3
TGTGCCAGCAGCCAAGAGCGGTACTCTGGAAACACCATATATTTT
CASSQERYSGNTIYF
>-|TRBV2|few|TRBJ1-5
TGTGCCAGCAGCCCGGAGGGCAATCAGCCCCAGCATTTT
CASSPEGNQPQHF
>-|TRBV7-9|few|TRBJ1-1
TGTGCCAGCAGCTTAGCGCCGGTGAACACTGAAGCTTTCTTT
CASSLAPVNTEAFF
>-|TRBV5-1|few|TRBJ2-2
TGCGCCAGCAGCTCCCTGGCAGGGACATGGACCGGGGAGCTGTTTTTT
CASSSLAGTWTGELFF
>-|TRBV4-1|few|TRBJ1-2
TGCGCCAGCAGCCAAGTGTCGGGTGGCGGCTACACCTTC
CASSQVSGGGYTF
>-|TRBV4-3|-|TRBJ1-2
TGCGCCAGCAGCCACCCTGGAGGAGGTCGCTATGGCTACACCTTC
CASSHPGGGRYGYTF
>-|TRBV15|-|TRBJ2-7
TGTGCCACCAGCAGAGTCGACAGGTCCTACGAGCAGTACTTC
CATSRVDRSYEQYF
>-|TRBV11-2|few|TRBJ2-5
TGTGCCAGCAGCGCGGGACCTCGGGAGACCCAGTACTTC
CASSAGPRETQYF
>TRBD1|TRBV29-1|few|TRBJ1-4
TGCAGCGGAAGACAGGGAAATAATGAAAAACTGTTTTTT
CSGRQGNNEKLFF
>TRBD1|TRBV2|few|TRBJ1-2
TGTGCCAGCAGGCCGCTACAGGGGGCTGTGGGGGGCTACACCTTC
CASRPLQGAVGGYTF
>TRBD1|TRBV18|few|TRBJ1-1
TGTGCCAGCTCAACATCAGGGGGCACTGAAGCTTTCTTT
CASSTSGGTEAFF
>-|TRBV19|-|TRBJ2-5
TGTGCCAGTACTGACAATTTTCAAGAGACCCAGTACTTC
CASTDNFQETQYF
>TRBD1|TRBV30|-|TRBJ1-2
TGTGCCTGGAGTCTCGATGGGACAGGGGGGTTTAGGGGCTACACCTTC
CAWSLDGTGGFRGYTF
>-|TRBV5-1|-|TRBJ2-6
TGCGCCAGCAGCTTATTAGGCGGGGAGCCTGGGGCCAACGTCCTGACTTTC
CASSLLGGEPGANVLTF
>-|TRBV12-5|-|TRBJ2-3
TGTGCTAGTGGCGAAGCGGGTCCCGAGGGCACGCAGTATTTT
CASGEAGPEGTQYF
>TRBD1|TRBV28|-|TRBJ1-5
TGTGCCAGCAGTTCCCGGGACAGGGGACAGGGACAGCCCCAGCATTTT
CASSSRDRGQGQPQHF
>TRBD1|TRBV25-1|-|TRBJ1-5
TGTGCCAGCAGTAAACAGGGACAGCAGCCCCAGCATTTT
CASSKQGQQPQHF
>-|TRBV9|few|TRBJ2-3
TGTGCCAGCAGCGTAGGGGGGCGGGGCACAGATACGCAGTATTTT
CASSVGGRGTDTQYF
>TRBD2|TRBV4-3|-|TRBJ2-3
TGCGCCAGCAGCCGGGAGGGTGGGATCACAGATACGCAGTATTTT
CASSREGGITDTQYF
>-|TRBV7-9|few|TRBJ1-2
TGTGCCAGCAGTCTCCCCGCGCCGGGGTACGGCTACACCTTC
CASSLPAPGYGYTF